The 10 T cell receptor beta chains reported below all come from one sample, sequenced in a study of T cells after somatic rescue of genetic block. Assay used: immunoSEQ multiplex PCR; TCRdb lists only in-frame clones, some missing. This sample has fewer than 15,000 clones, with 65% to 85% found just once. Input material: peripheral blood mononuclear cells (PBMCs). The source is a boy younger than 18.

This chain uses TRBV10-3 with TRBJ2-7; D possibly corresponds to TRBD2 (5 bases). Deletions cut 4 bases from V and 3 bases from J, with 13 bases between. Germline lookup yields CDR1 ENHRY and CDR2 SYGVKD. This CDR3 comprises 14 residues. The CDR3 DNA is TGTGCCATCAGTGCTTCGGACGGGAACTACGAGCAGTACTTC. Protein sequence: CAISASDGNYEQYF.

DNA for the CDR3: TGTGCCAGCTCACCACCGAAGGTACAGCGCACAGATACGCAGTATTTT. Translating it yields CASSPPKVQRTDTQYF. This rearrangement joins TRBV18 to TRBJ2-3; D is unresolved. Trimming left V 0 bases short and J 1 base short, with 11 bases between. CDR1 is KGHSH, CDR2 LQKENI, per germline. CDR3 length equals 16 residues.

The chain uses TRBV27 and TRBJ2-3; D uncertain. The CDR3 is 14 residues long. Germline CDR1 reads MNHEY; CDR2 reads SMNVEV (reference sequence). V lost 7 bases and J lost 8, with 19 bases in between. CDR3 loop: CASTALPVRGTQYF. CDR3 sequence (DNA): TGTGCCAGCACAGCGCTCCCCGTGAGAGGTACGCAGTATTTT.

The chain uses TRBV5-1 and TRBJ2-5; TRBD1 matches at 10 bases. The CDR3 has 14 amino acids. Germline values: CDR1 SGHRS, CDR2 YFSETQ. Trimming cost V 4 bases and J 5 bases; bases outside gene matches: 5. CDR3 loop: CASSPQGQGETQYF. For the CDR3, the DNA is TGCGCCAGCAGCCCTCAGGGACAGGGGGAGACCCAGTACTTC.

V gene TRBV7-9 combines with J gene TRBJ1-2; 12 nucleotides match TRBD1. Unmatched junction bases numbered 13, after V lost 4 bases and J lost 4 bases. CDR1 and CDR2 from the germline V gene are SEHNR and FQNEAQ (reference sequence). This CDR3 is 18 amino acids long. The CDR3 region has the DNA TGTGCCAGCAGCTCCGCTCCCGGGACAGGGGGCGATATCTATGGCTACACCTTC. It encodes CASSSAPGTGGDIYGYTF.

The V call is TRBV7-8, the J call TRBJ2-7; TRBD2 matches 8 bases. The V and J ends lost 1 base and 5 bases, in that order; junction bases with no gene match: 4. Per the germline V gene, CDR1 is SGHVS and CDR2 is FQNEAQ. CDR3 length equals 14 residues. The CDR3 sequence is CASSLVGRGDEQYF. The CDR3 DNA is TGTGCCAGCAGCTTAGTCGGGCGGGGGGACGAGCAGTACTTC.

V gene TRBV5-6 combines with J gene TRBJ2-7; 7 nucleotides match TRBD1. This CDR3 contains 14 residues. The trim removed 0 bases at V and 2 bases at J, leaving 2 bases unmatched. Germline-derived CDR1 and CDR2 are SGHDT and YYEEEE. In nucleotides, the CDR3 is TGTGCCAGCAGCTTGGAGGGACAGACCTACGAGCAGTACTTC. Protein: CASSLEGQTYEQYF.

This clone is a singleton in its sample. The chain uses TRBV5-1 and TRBJ2-5, with a weak D call TRBD2 (5 bases). Germline CDR1 is SGHRS and CDR2 is YFSETQ. CDR3 length: 16 residues. V was trimmed by 0 bases and J by 1 base, leaving 13 bases between them. CDR3 residues: CASSLDHASPQETQYF. The CDR3, as DNA: TGCGCCAGCAGCTTGGACCACGCTAGCCCCCAAGAGACCCAGTACTTC.

This clone has just one count. This chain links TRBV21-1 with TRBJ2-2; the table's D call, TRBD1, has no DNA check behind it. TRBV21-1 is given as a pseudogene. This CDR3 spans 15 amino acids. This CDR3 is CASSKQDRNTGELFF. CDR3 bases: TGTGCCAGCAGCAAACAGGACAGGAACACCGGGGAGCTGTTTTTT.

This sequence joins TRBV18 and TRBJ2-5; D might be TRBD2 (5 bases). The CDR3 sequence is 13 residues long. Germline V gene sequence: CDR1 KGHSH, CDR2 LQKENI. V lost 2 bases and J lost 2, with 6 bases in between. The CDR3 protein is CASSPSGQETQYF. The CDR3, as DNA: TGTGCCAGCTCACCATCGGGGCAAGAGACCCAGTACTTC.